This note documents a single T cell receptor (beta chain) sequence. What it binds is not known. The trim removed 5 bases at V and 6 bases at J, leaving 13 bases unmatched. Per germline, CDR1 SGHRS and CDR2 YFSETQ. The CDR3 is 16 residues long. These data come from a study of cytomegalovirus exposure and HLA in healthy donors. Study context: The approximately 110 validation repertoires used a platform that matched the one used for the approximately 690 first-cohort repertoires, as a later analysis reported.

Sequencing used immunoSEQ multiplex PCR; TCRdb keeps in-frame clones, though not all of them. The sample lists about 250,000 clones; over 75% were seen once. Whole-study results and caveats: A few chains linked to CMV were shown in vitro to be specific for CMV antigens. TCR beta chains numbering more than 150 were designated cytomegalovirus-associated.

Sequencing used PBMCs. The source of this sequence is a man aged 18 to 30 in good health and CMV-seropositive. The chain employs TRBV5-1 and TRBJ1-4, with 7 bases lining up with TRBD1. CDR3 loop: CASSPGVGQVYEKLFF. The CDR3 DNA follows: TGCGCCAGCAGTCCGGGCGTCGGACAGGTTTATGAAAAACTGTTTTTT. Supplemented by reference TRBV5-1 and TRBJ1-4, the full variable domain reads KAGVTQTPRYLIKTRGQQVTLSCSPISGHRSVSWYQQTPGQGLQFLFEYFSETQRNKGNFPGRFSGRQFSNSRSEMNVSTLELGDSALYLCASSPGVGQVYEKLFFGSGTQLSVL.